One and the same sample provided the 24 T cell receptor beta chains below, sequenced in a study of T cell repertoires in cytomegalovirus infection. One entry per CDR3 protein results from TCRdb running MiXCR on the reads. The table records approximately 100,000 distinct CDR3 sequences, around 28% of them present only once. Their antigens are not known. The sequences come from CD8+ T cells from cultured PBMCs, collected from culture after CMV antigen stimulation. Every receptor here comes from a human donor in good health (CMV status not recorded). Some clones in this sample may be carry-over from other donors' samples.

In its sample, this clonotype was seen a few times. This sequence joins TRBV7-9 and TRBJ1-1, with D unclear. Trimming stripped 5 bases from V and 6 bases from J, with 19 bases between. Germline CDR1 SEHNR, CDR2 FQNEAQ (reference sequence). The CDR3 loop spans 15 amino acids. The CDR3 DNA sequence: TGTGCCAGCAGCCCGCTTGCGGGGAGCTCCTCTGAAGCTTTCTTT. It encodes CASSPLAGSSSEAFF.

The chain uses TRBV7-3 and TRBJ1-2, with D unclear. Trimming stripped 2 bases from V and 8 bases from J, with 21 bases between. The CDR3 covers 16 residues. Germline CDR1 reads SGHTA; CDR2 reads FQGTGA. This CDR3 reads CASSLAASAGLKGYTF. The CDR3 coding sequence is TGTGCCAGCAGCTTAGCGGCGAGCGCGGGCCTTAAAGGCTACACCTTC. The full variable domain, with the rest looked up from reference TRBV7-3 and TRBJ1-2, is GAGVSQTPSNKVTEKGKYVELRCDPISGHTALYWYRQSLGQGPEFLIYFQGTGAADDSGLPNDRFFAVRPEGSVSTLKIQRTERGDSAVYLCASSLAASAGLKGYTFGSGTRLTVV.

The chain joins TRBV12-3 or TRBV12-4 to TRBJ2-2; 8 nucleotides align to TRBD1. This CDR3 region has 17 residues. V shed 3 bases, J shed 7 bases, and the junction held 13 bases outside the gene matches. CDR3 bases: TGTGCCAGCAGTTTTTATCTGGCGGACAGGGTTGTCGGGGAGCTGTTTTTT. Encoded protein: CASSFYLADRVVGELFF.

The V and J genes are TRBV27 and TRBJ1-5; no clear D gene. Deletions cut 3 bases from V and 7 bases from J, with 10 bases between. Germline V CDR1 and CDR2: MNHEY, SMNVEV (reference sequence). The CDR3 has 13 amino acids. The DNA for the CDR3 is TGTGCCAGCAGTTTGGTAGAAGGACAGCCCCAGCATTTT. It encodes CASSLVEGQPQHF.

In this sample, this clonotype turned up a few times. The chain couples TRBV9 to TRBJ1-5, with 7 bases that match TRBD1. CDR3 length: 14 residues. V gave up 2 bases and J gave up 9 bases; unmatched junction bases: 8. The germline V gene encodes CDR1 SGDLS and CDR2 YYNGEE. The DNA for the CDR3 is TGTGCCAGCAGCGTCGGTTCAGGGGGTGGGCCCCAGCATTTT. It specifies CASSVGSGGGPQHF. Full variable domain (remainder filled in from reference TRBV9 and TRBJ1-5): DSGVTQTPKHLITATGQRVTLRCSPRSGDLSVYWYQQSLDQGLQFLIQYYNGEERAKGNILERFSAQQFPDLHSELNLSSLELGDSALYFCASSVGSGGGPQHFGDGTRLSIL.

The V and J genes are TRBV12-3 or TRBV12-4 and TRBJ2-3; 8 nucleotides agree with TRBD1. The CDR3 loop spans 14 amino acids. The V gene end was trimmed by 5 bases and the J gene end by 4 bases; junction bases not matched to a gene: 5. CDR3 loop: CASSRRQGSDTQYF. The CDR3 DNA is TGTGCCAGCAGTCGCCGACAGGGGTCAGATACGCAGTATTTT.

This clonotype turned up a few times. This chain joins TRBV19 and TRBJ2-1; 8 bases fit TRBD1. The CDR3 extends over 12 amino acids. The J segment lost 10 bases and the V segment lost 9 bases, leaving 8 bases of the junction unmatched. Germline CDR1 is LNHDA and CDR2 is SQIVND (reference sequence). The CDR3, as DNA: TGTGCCAGCAGACAGGGGCCCGGGGAGCAGTTCTTC. It yields the protein CASRQGPGEQFF.

This clonotype was seen ten or more times. This sequence joins TRBV7-2 and TRBJ2-1, with D possibly TRBD1 on 6 matching bases. The CDR3 has 14 residues. Germline V gene data show CDR1 as SGHTA and CDR2 as FQGNSA. Trimming stripped 7 bases from V and 6 bases from J, with 16 bases between. The CDR3, as DNA: TGTGCCAGCAACTACATTACAGGGACCAATGAGCAGTTCTTC. Translated: CASNYITGTNEQFF. The variable domain in full, with the rest retrieved from reference TRBV7-2 and TRBJ2-1, is GAGVSQSPSNKVTEKGKDVELRCDPISGHTALYWYRQSLGQGLEFLIYFQGNSAPDKSGLPSDRFSAERTGGSVSTLTIQRTQQEDSAVYLCASNYITGTNEQFFGPGTRLTVL.

A note on this clonotype: The junction shows a germline mismatch at one end, possibly a read error. The rearrangement uses TRBV7-3 and TRBJ2-2; weak D call: TRBD1 (6 bases). CDR3 size: 16 residues. The germline gives CDR1 SGHTA, CDR2 FQGTGA. As DNA, the CDR3 is TGTGCCGGCAGCCTTCAGTGGGGGACAAACACCGGGGAGCTGTTTTTT. It yields the protein CAGSLQWGTNTGELFF.

This clonotype showed up just a few times. This chain connects TRBV7-9 to TRBJ1-5; 7 nucleotides match TRBD1. With V trimmed by 5 bases and J by 3 bases, 1 base remained unmatched. Germline loops: CDR1 SEHNR, CDR2 FQNEAQ (reference sequence). The CDR3 runs 13 residues. The CDR3 DNA sequence: TGTGCCAGCAGCGGGACAGTCAATCAGCCCCAGCATTTT. Translated, it gives CASSGTVNQPQHF.

The V call is TRBV5-1, the J call TRBJ2-7; 7 bases align to TRBD1. The CDR3 has 14 amino acids. Germline loops: CDR1 SGHRS, CDR2 YFSETQ. The V and J ends lost 5 bases and 3 bases, in that order; junction bases with no gene match: 8. The DNA for the CDR3 is TGCGCCAGCAGTAGTCGACAGGGAAACTACGAGCAGTACTTC. This translates into CASSSRQGNYEQYF. The full variable domain, completed using reference TRBV5-1 and TRBJ2-7, is KAGVTQTPRYLIKTRGQQVTLSCSPISGHRSVSWYQQTPGQGLQFLFEYFSETQRNKGNFPGRFSGRQFSNSRSEMNVSTLELGDSALYLCASSSRQGNYEQYFGPGTRLTVT.

This clonotype came up many times. This chain joins TRBV13 and TRBJ2-2, with D maybe TRBD2 (5 bases). From germline, CDR1 is PRHDT and CDR2 FYEKMQ (reference sequence). This CDR3 has 15 amino acids. Trimming pared 5 bases from V and 5 bases from J, leaving 15 bases between. The CDR3 nucleotides are TGTGCCAGCAGCCGAAGCGGATTGGTTACCGGGGAGCTGTTTTTT. Its translation: CASSRSGLVTGELFF.

The chain recombines TRBV9 with TRBJ2-3, with TRBD2 identical over 10 bases. The CDR3 has 16 residues. V shed 4 bases and J 6 bases; nucleotides not matched to a gene: 11. CDR1 is SGDLS, CDR2 YYNGEE, per germline. DNA of the CDR3: TGTGCCAGCAGCCCCCGAGGAGCGGGGGGGCTTGATACGCAGTATTTT. It codes for CASSPRGAGGLDTQYF.

This clonotype was detected a few times. The J gene is TRBJ2-7, the V gene TRBV13, with a weak D call TRBD2 (6 bases). The germline CDR1 and CDR2 sequences are PRHDT and FYEKMQ (reference sequence). Trimming removed 3 bases from V and 0 bases from J, with 9 bases in between. The CDR3 totals 14 residues. CDR3 sequence (DNA): TGTGCCAGCAGCTTTGCGGGGAACTCCTACGAGCAGTACTTC. This sequence encodes CASSFAGNSYEQYF.

CDR3 in amino acids: CASSLLRDRVRETQYF. CDR3 sequence (DNA): TGTGCCAGCAGTTTACTCCGGGACAGGGTACGAGAGACCCAGTACTTC. This sequence joins TRBV28 and TRBJ2-5, with 9 bases that match TRBD1. The CDR3 runs 16 residues. Germline V gene lookup returns CDR1 MDHEN and CDR2 SYDVKM. Trimming cost V 2 bases and J 4 bases; bases outside gene matches: 8.

This clonotype was picked up many times. The chain uses TRBV19 and TRBJ2-2; D remains unclear. Germline values: CDR1 LNHDA, CDR2 SQIVND (reference sequence). Deletions cut 6 bases from V and 4 bases from J, with 12 bases between. The CDR3 loop spans 14 amino acids. The CDR3 is CASRADLFTGELFF. The CDR3 coding sequence is TGTGCCAGTAGAGCTGATTTGTTCACCGGGGAGCTGTTTTTT.

This chain joins TRBV12-3 or TRBV12-4 and TRBJ2-7; D remains unclear. The V end lost 3 bases, the J end lost 5 bases, and 11 bases lay between the germline ends. The CDR3 has 13 residues. DNA for the CDR3: TGTGCCAGCAGTTTGGGTCTAGTGAACGAGCAGTACTTC. Its translation: CASSLGLVNEQYF.

The chain joins TRBV13 to TRBJ1-6, with D possibly matching TRBD1 (5 bases). The germline CDR1 and CDR2 sequences are PRHDT and FYEKMQ (reference sequence). Trimming left V 0 bases short and J 5 bases short, with 5 bases between. The CDR3 runs to 14 residues. The DNA of the CDR3 is TGTGCCAGCAGCTTAGGGGGGGATAATTCACCCCTCCACTTT. Its protein is CASSLGGDNSPLHF.

A note on this clonotype: This likely comes from a read error, as the CDR3 has no conserved phenylalanine or tryptophan at its end. The rearrangement uses TRBV12-3 or TRBV12-4 and TRBJ2-7; D is perhaps TRBD1 (5 bases). The germline V and J ends were trimmed by 1 base and 3 bases, with 7 bases remaining between them. This CDR3 has 13 amino acids. The CDR3 here is CASSLGTSYEQYS. The CDR3 nucleotides are TGTGCCAGCAGTTTAGGGACAAGCTACGAGCAGTACTCC.

The chain carries TRBV4-1 and TRBJ2-7; D ambiguous. Germline values: CDR1 MGHRA, CDR2 YSYEKL. Between the trimmed V and J ends, which lost 1 base and 3 bases, there was a span of 13 bases. The CDR3 sequence is 15 residues long. The CDR3 protein is CASSQVKGSYYEQYF. The CDR3 coding sequence is TGCGCCAGCAGCCAAGTTAAGGGATCCTACTACGAGCAGTACTTC.

The rearrangement joins TRBV6-1 to TRBJ1-2; possibly TRBD1 for D (6 bases). Looked up from germline, CDR1 is MNHNS and CDR2 is SASEGT. V lost 5 bases and J lost 3, with 13 bases in between. The CDR3 is 14 residues long. The CDR3 DNA reads TGTGCCAGCAGTCCCGGACAGAGGCACTATGGCTACACCTTC. Translating it yields CASSPGQRHYGYTF.

The rearrangement links TRBV6-5 to TRBJ2-3, with D hard to call. Germline assignment: CDR1 MNHEY and CDR2 SVGAGI. V was trimmed by 2 bases and J by 4 bases, leaving 10 bases between them. The CDR3 runs 14 residues. CDR3 DNA sequence: TGTGCCAGCAGTTACGAATTTGGACCAGATACGCAGTATTTT. Translated: CASSYEFGPDTQYF.

This clonotype has ten or more counts. J is TRBJ2-7 and V is TRBV12-3 or TRBV12-4; 8 positions agree with TRBD1. The length of the CDR3 is 14 residues. Trimming at V came to 6 bases and at J to 5 bases, leaving 9 bases not matched to a gene. CDR3 sequence reads: CASSPGQGYDEQYF. In nucleotides, the CDR3 is TGTGCCAGCAGCCCCGGACAGGGTTACGACGAGCAGTACTTC.

This chain links TRBV19 with TRBJ1-5; tentative D call: TRBD1 (6 bases). CDR1 is LNHDA, CDR2 SQIVND, per germline (reference sequence). CDR3 length equals 16 residues. V was clipped by 4 bases and J by 3 bases, with 16 bases between them. The CDR3 region has the DNA TGTGCCAGTAGTAAGAAAGACAGGTTGTCCAATCAGCCCCAGCATTTT. This translates into CASSKKDRLSNQPQHF. The full variable domain, its missing parts supplied by reference TRBV19 and TRBJ1-5, is DGGITQSPKYLFRKEGQNVTLSCEQNLNHDAMYWYRQDPGQGLRLIYYSQIVNDFQKGDIAEGYSVSREKKESFPLTVTSAQKNPTAFYLCASSKKDRLSNQPQHFGDGTRLSIL.